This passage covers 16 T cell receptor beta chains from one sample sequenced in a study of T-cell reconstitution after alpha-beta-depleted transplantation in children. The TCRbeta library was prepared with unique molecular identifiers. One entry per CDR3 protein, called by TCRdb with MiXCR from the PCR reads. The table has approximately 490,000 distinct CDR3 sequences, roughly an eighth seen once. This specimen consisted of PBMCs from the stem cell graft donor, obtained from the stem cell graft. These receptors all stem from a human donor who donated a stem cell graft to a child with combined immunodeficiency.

CDR3 DNA sequence: TGCAGTGCTAGAGATGGGGGTCTAGCTTTCACAGATACGCAGTATTTT. Encoded protein: CSARDGGLAFTDTQYF. This chain uses TRBV20-1 with TRBJ2-3, with D perhaps matching TRBD1 or TRBD2 (5 bases each). The germline gives CDR1 DFQATT, CDR2 SNEGSKA (reference sequence). The CDR3 is 16 residues long. The ends were cut back, 0 bases at V and 2 bases at J, with 15 bases in the middle.

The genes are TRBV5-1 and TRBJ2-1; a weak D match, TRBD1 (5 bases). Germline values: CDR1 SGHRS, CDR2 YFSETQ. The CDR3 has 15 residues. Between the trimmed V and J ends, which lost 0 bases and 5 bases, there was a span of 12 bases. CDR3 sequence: CASSLGPGPHNEQFF. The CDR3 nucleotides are TGCGCCAGCAGCTTGGGGCCAGGGCCCCACAATGAGCAGTTCTTC.

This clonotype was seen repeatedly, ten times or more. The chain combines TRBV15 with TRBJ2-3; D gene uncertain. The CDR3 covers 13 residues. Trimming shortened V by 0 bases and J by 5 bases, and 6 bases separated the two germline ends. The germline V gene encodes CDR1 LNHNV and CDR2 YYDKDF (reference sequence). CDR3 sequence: CATSRDPGDTQYF. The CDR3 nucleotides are TGTGCCACCAGCAGAGATCCGGGAGATACGCAGTATTTT. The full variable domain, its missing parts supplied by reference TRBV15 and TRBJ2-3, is DAMVIQNPRYQVTQFGKPVTLSCSQTLNHNVMYWYQQKSSQAPKLLFHYYDKDFNNEADTPDNFQSRRPNTSFCFLDIRSPGLGDTAMYLCATSRDPGDTQYFGPGTRLTVL.

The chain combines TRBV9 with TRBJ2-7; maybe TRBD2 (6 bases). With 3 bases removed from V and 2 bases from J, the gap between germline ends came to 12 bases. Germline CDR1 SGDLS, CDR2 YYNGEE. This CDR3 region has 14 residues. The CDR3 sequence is CASSAVGGTYEQYF. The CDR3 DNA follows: TGTGCCAGCAGCGCAGTAGGAGGGACCTACGAGCAGTACTTC.

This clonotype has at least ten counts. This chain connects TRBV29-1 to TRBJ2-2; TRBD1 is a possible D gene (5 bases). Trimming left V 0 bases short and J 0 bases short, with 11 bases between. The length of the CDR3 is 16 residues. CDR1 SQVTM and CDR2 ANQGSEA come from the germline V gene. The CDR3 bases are TGCAGCGTTGAAGATCCTTACAGGTCGAACACCGGGGAGCTGTTTTTT. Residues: CSVEDPYRSNTGELFF.

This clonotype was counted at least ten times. CDR3 sequence: CASSPRTGLYNEQFF. The CDR3 coding sequence is TGTGCCAGCAGTCCCCGGACAGGGCTGTACAATGAGCAGTTCTTC. The chain combines TRBV12-3 or TRBV12-4 with TRBJ2-1; 8 nucleotides align to TRBD1. The CDR3 is 15 residues long. Trimming took 5 bases from V and 4 from J; bases not matched to a gene: 7.

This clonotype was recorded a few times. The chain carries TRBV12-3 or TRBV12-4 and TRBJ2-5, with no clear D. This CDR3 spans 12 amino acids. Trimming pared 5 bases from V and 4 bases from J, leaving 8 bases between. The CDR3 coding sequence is TGTGCCAGCAGTCTGACACCAGAGACCCAGTACTTC. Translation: CASSLTPETQYF.

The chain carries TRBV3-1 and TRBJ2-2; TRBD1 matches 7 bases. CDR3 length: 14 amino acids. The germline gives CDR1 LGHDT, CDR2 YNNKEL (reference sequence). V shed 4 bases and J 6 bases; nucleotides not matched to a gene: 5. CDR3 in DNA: TGTGCCAGCAGCCGCCTCGGGACAGCCGGGGAGCTGTTTTTT. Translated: CASSRLGTAGELFF. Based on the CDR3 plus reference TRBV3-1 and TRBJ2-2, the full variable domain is DTAVSQTPKYLVTQMGNDKSIKCEQNLGHDTMYWYKQDSKKFLKIMFSYNNKELIINETVPNRFSPKSPDKAHLNLHINSLELGDSAVYFCASSRLGTAGELFFGEGSRLTVL.

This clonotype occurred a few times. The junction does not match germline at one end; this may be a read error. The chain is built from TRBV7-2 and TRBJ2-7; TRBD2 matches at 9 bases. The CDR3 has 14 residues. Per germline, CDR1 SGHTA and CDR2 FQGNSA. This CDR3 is CASSVAGVAYEQYF. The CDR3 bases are TGTGCCAGCAGCGTAGCGGGAGTTGCCTACGAGCAGTACTTC.

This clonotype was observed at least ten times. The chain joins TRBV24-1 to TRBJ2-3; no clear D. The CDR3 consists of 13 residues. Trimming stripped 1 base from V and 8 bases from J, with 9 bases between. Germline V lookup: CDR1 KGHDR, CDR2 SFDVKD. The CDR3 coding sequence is TGTGCCACCAGTGATTTTCCAGAGAGTACGCAGTATTTT. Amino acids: CATSDFPESTQYF.

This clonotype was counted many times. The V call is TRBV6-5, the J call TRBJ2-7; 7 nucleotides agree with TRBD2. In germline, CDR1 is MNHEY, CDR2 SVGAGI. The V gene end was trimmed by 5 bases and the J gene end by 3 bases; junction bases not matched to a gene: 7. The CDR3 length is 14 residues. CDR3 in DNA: TGTGCCAGCAGTCCCGGACGGGGGGTCTACGAGCAGTACTTC. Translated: CASSPGRGVYEQYF.

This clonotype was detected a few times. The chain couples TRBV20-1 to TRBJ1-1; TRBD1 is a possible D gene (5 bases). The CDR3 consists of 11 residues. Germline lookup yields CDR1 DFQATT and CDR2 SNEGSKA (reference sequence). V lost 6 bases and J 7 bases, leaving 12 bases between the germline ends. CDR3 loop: CSATQGGEAFF. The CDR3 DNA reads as TGCAGTGCCACCCAGGGCGGTGAAGCTTTCTTT.

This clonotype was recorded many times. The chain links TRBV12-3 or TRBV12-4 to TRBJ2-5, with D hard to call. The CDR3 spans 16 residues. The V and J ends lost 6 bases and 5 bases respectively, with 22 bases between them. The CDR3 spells CASSQGNVAPRETQYF. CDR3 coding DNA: TGTGCCAGCAGCCAAGGGAACGTCGCCCCCCGGGAGACCCAGTACTTC.

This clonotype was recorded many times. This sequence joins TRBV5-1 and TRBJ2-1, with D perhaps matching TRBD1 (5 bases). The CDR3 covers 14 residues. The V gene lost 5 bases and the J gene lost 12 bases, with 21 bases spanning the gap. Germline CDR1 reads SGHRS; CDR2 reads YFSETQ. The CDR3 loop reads CASSRRQTPLGQFF. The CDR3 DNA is TGCGCCAGCAGTAGGAGACAGACCCCTCTGGGGCAGTTCTTC.

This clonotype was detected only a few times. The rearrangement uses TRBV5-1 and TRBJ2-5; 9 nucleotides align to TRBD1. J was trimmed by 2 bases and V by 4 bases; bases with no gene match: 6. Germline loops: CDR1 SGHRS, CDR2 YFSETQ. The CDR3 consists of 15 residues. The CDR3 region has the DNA TGCGCCAGCAGCGCCGAGACAGGGGGGCAAGAGACCCAGTACTTC. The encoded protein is CASSAETGGQETQYF. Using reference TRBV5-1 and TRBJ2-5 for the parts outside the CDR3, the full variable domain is KAGVTQTPRYLIKTRGQQVTLSCSPISGHRSVSWYQQTPGQGLQFLFEYFSETQRNKGNFPGRFSGRQFSNSRSEMNVSTLELGDSALYLCASSAETGGQETQYFGPGTRLLVL.

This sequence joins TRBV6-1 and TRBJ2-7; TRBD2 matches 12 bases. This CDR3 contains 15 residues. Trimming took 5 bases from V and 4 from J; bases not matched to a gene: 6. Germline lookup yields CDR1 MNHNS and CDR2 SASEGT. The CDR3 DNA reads TGTGCCAGCAGTCAACTAGCGGGGGGCTGGTACGAGCAGTACTTC. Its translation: CASSQLAGGWYEQYF.